Listed below are T cell receptor beta chains from one sample, sequenced in a study of shared clonotypes between healthy human individuals. Some clones are missing from TCRdb's copy, which holds only in-frame ones; the method was immunoSEQ multiplex PCR. The top ten clones hold 10% of a sample with fewer than 400,000 clones, around two thirds of them seen once. Sequenced material: memory CD4+ T cells sorted from blood. The receptors were gathered from a man aged 25 to 40 in good health. CDR3s include the opening cysteine and the closing phenylalanine or tryptophan.

v_gene,len,CDR3aa
TRBV29-1,14,CSAVDPRTNEKLFF
TRBV29-1,17,CSALGWTSGIIAGELFF
TRBV5-8,14,CASSSLNSNQPQHF
TRBV5-6,12,CASSLRGQTQYF
TRBV7-2,14,CASSGQGGTGELFF
TRBV19,14,CASAGQEAVFGYTF
TRBV21-1,18,CASRKPSIAGDLGDTQYF
TRBV13,17,CASSSNLAGLNTGELFF
TRBV27,12,CASSLWGDTQYF
TRBV5-6,12,CASSLSADTQYF
TRBV7-8,11,CASVARETQYF
TRBV5-4,13,CASSINRGEKLFF
TRBV10-1,15,CASSPGGANTGELFF
TRBV21-1,19,CASSKGRSPSGRAGDEQFF
TRBV5-1,15,CASSPQPLGGEKLFF
TRBV6-4,9,CASRLQAFF
TRBV4-1,13,CASSPRFFQPQHF
TRBV5-1,13,CASSRGQGSELFF
TRBV27,14,CASSPTEGRQPQHF
TRBV10-3,18,CAISESRGSGSSYNEQFF
TRBV6-1,13,CASRVLGGTEAFF
TRBV7-2,15,CASSSPGTTNEKLFF
TRBV11-2,16,CASSLASRGQVYGYTF
TRBV7-2,13,CASSFGGGDEQYF
TRBV4-3,16,CASSQDVRGRAGELFF
TRBV11-3,14,CASSLWDGNTEAFF
TRBV14,19,CASSHRTSGDPFLGYEQYF
TRBV5-6,13,CASSFSGDQPQHF
TRBV30,15,CAWSVKFSPTDTQYF
TRBV18,14,CASSPPTTAGEQFF
TRBV19,14,CASSIASGTGELFF
TRBV2,14,CASATGVVYNEQFF
TRBV2,13,CASSVQGSYEQYF
TRBV4-1,13,CASSQDQEGIRHF
TRBV11-2,12,CASSLVPDTQYF
TRBV6-5,13,CASSPPGTDTQYF
TRBV10-3,15,CAISESSIPSETQYF
TRBV5-1,17,CASSYGPQREGGETQYF
TRBV30,13,CAWTEGSTDTQYF
TRBV7-7,15,CASSLGSAGGETQYF
TRBV5-1,15,CASSRGTGNTGELFF
TRBV2,14,CASSSLGEGTEAFF
TRBV6-5,13,CASSYSTNTEAFF
TRBV2,12,CASWSDSYEQYF
TRBV2,14,CATSTMSASYEQYF